The 28 T cell receptor beta chains below were found in one sample sequenced in a study of blood T cell repertoires in COVID-19. Clones were sequenced by immunoSEQ multiplex PCR, and TCRdb holds only the in-frame ones, with some missing. The sample consists of roughly 250,000 clones, under 95% of them appearing once. Sequenced input: PBMCs or T cells enriched from blood (not recorded which). The receptors were gathered from a woman aged 18 to 35 who had recovered from COVID-19.

This clone occurred once. This chain connects TRBV27 to TRBJ2-5; a weak D match, TRBD2 (5 bases). The CDR3 runs 16 residues. The V end lost 2 bases, the J end lost 5 bases, and 18 bases lay between the germline ends. CDR1 MNHEY and CDR2 SMNVEV come from the germline V gene (reference sequence). CDR3 nucleotides: TGTGCCAGCAGTTTAGTGGGCAACCTAGCAAGGGAGACCCAGTACTTC. This sequence encodes CASSLVGNLARETQYF.

This chain links TRBV5-1 with TRBJ1-2; 8 bases match TRBD1. This CDR3 is 12 amino acids long. Trimming at V came to 4 bases and at J to 6 bases, leaving 2 bases not matched to a gene. Germline-derived CDR1 and CDR2 are SGHRS and YFSETQ. Here the CDR3 DNA reads TGCGCCAGCAGCACGACAGGGGATGGCTACACCTTC. Protein product: CASSTTGDGYTF.

The rearrangement uses TRBV19 and TRBJ2-1, with 7 bases aligning to TRBD2. The V gene's germline CDR1 is LNHDA and CDR2 SQIVND (reference sequence). The CDR3 loop spans 15 amino acids. After removal of 7 bases from V and 2 bases from J, the junction contained 8 bases not matched to a gene. CDR3 sequence: CASKGAGPPYNEQFF. The CDR3 DNA reads TGTGCCAGTAAGGGAGCGGGACCCCCCTACAATGAGCAGTTCTTC.

The rearrangement links TRBV6-5 to TRBJ2-3, with a weak D call TRBD2 (6 bases). Germline CDR1 reads MNHEY; CDR2 reads SVGAGI. The CDR3 totals 15 residues. V lost 2 bases and J lost 0, with 9 bases in between. The CDR3 DNA follows: TGTGCCAGCAGTTACGCGGGGACTAGCACAGATACGCAGTATTTT. Residues: CASSYAGTSTDTQYF.

V and J are TRBV4-1 and TRBJ1-3; 7 bases map to TRBD1. The germline CDR1 and CDR2 sequences are MGHRA and YSYEKL. The CDR3 spans 16 residues. V lost 1 base and J lost 7; bases outside the gene matches: 10. CDR3 nucleotides: TGCGCCAGCAGCCAAGGGGCCGAGGGGGCGCGGAACACCATATATTTT. Translated, it gives CASSQGAEGARNTIYF.

The rearrangement uses TRBV18 and TRBJ2-7, with D possibly matching TRBD1 (7 bases). V lost 3 bases to trimming and J lost 1 base, with 10 bases between them. Germline assignment: CDR1 KGHSH and CDR2 LQKENI. This CDR3 is built from 14 residues. Written as DNA, the CDR3 is TGTGCCAGCTCACCCCAGGGGGGATCCTACGAGCAGTACTTC. Its protein is CASSPQGGSYEQYF.

The chain carries TRBV6-5 and TRBJ1-2; the match to TRBD1 covers 11 bases. Germline V gene sequence: CDR1 MNHEY, CDR2 SVGAGI. J gave up 6 bases and V 7 bases, and 4 bases lay outside the gene matches. The length of the CDR3 is 13 residues. The CDR3 DNA reads as TGTGCCAGCACGGGACAGGGGGGGGATGGCTACACCTTC. Translated, it gives CASTGQGGDGYTF.

V is TRBV27 and J is TRBJ2-1; a weak D match, TRBD2 (5 bases). CDR1 is MNHEY and CDR2 is SMNVEV in the germline V gene (reference sequence). The CDR3 spans 16 residues. Trimming shortened V by 5 bases and J by 2 bases, and 16 bases separated the two germline ends. The DNA for the CDR3 is TGTGCCAGCAGTCCGAGGAGCGGAATTGCCTACAATGAGCAGTTCTTC. Its protein is CASSPRSGIAYNEQFF.

This chain uses TRBV28 with TRBJ2-3, with D maybe TRBD2 (6 bases). This CDR3 region has 15 residues. Between the trimmed V and J ends, which lost 3 bases and 2 bases, there was a span of 12 bases. The germline gives CDR1 MDHEN, CDR2 SYDVKM. The CDR3 reads CASSLGGAITDTQYF. The CDR3 region has the DNA TGTGCCAGCAGTTTGGGCGGGGCCATCACAGATACGCAGTATTTT.

Only a few counts were recorded for this clone. CDR3 in DNA: TGTGCCAGCAGCTCCCTAGAATTGAACACTGAAGCTTTCTTT. It codes for CASSSLELNTEAFF. The J gene is TRBJ1-1, the V gene TRBV5-4; unclear D gene. Per the germline V gene, CDR1 is SGHNT and CDR2 is YYREEE (reference sequence). Trimming stripped 3 bases from V and 0 bases from J, with 9 bases between. This CDR3 spans 14 amino acids.

This sequence joins TRBV19 and TRBJ1-2, with TRBD1 identical over 8 bases. This CDR3 comprises 20 residues. Germline V gene sequence: CDR1 LNHDA, CDR2 SQIVND (reference sequence). V gave up 7 bases and J gave up 4 bases; unmatched junction bases: 26. In DNA form, the CDR3 reads TGTGCCAGTACTCCGGTTTTCTTCGGTGCAGGGGGCGAAGGCCGCTATGGCTACACCTTC. Encoded protein: CASTPVFFGAGGEGRYGYTF. The complete variable domain, with remaining parts taken from reference TRBV19 and TRBJ1-2, reads DGGITQSPKYLFRKEGQNVTLSCEQNLNHDAMYWYRQDPGQGLRLIYYSQIVNDFQKGDIAEGYSVSREKKESFPLTVTSAQKNPTAFYLCASTPVFFGAGGEGRYGYTFGSGTRLTVV.

The chain joins TRBV28 to TRBJ2-3, with TRBD2 matching over 16 bases. V lost 4 bases to trimming and J lost 4 bases; unmatched junction nucleotides: 5. Germline CDR1 and CDR2: MDHEN and SYDVKM. This CDR3 spans 17 amino acids. CDR3 loop: CASSSGLAGGEADTQYF. The CDR3, as DNA: TGTGCCAGCAGTTCGGGACTAGCGGGAGGGGAGGCAGATACGCAGTATTTT.

This sequence joins TRBV5-1 and TRBJ2-3; 10 positions match TRBD2. The junction had 14 bases not matched to a gene; V was cut back by 4 bases and J by 3 bases. This CDR3 spans 18 amino acids. Per the germline V gene, CDR1 is SGHRS and CDR2 is YFSETQ. In DNA, the CDR3 is TGCGCCAGCAGCACTTCCGGGACTAGCGTCGGTGGGACAGATACGCAGTATTTT. Its protein product is CASSTSGTSVGGTDTQYF.

The V call is TRBV4-2, the J call TRBJ1-1; D uncertain. This CDR3 has 16 amino acids. Germline V gene lookup returns CDR1 LGHNA and CDR2 YNFKEQ. With 0 bases removed from V and 0 bases from J, the gap between germline ends came to 11 bases. The CDR3 protein is CASSQDDREMNTEAFF. The CDR3 DNA sequence: TGTGCCAGCAGCCAAGATGATCGGGAAATGAACACTGAAGCTTTCTTT.

The rearrangement joins TRBV7-9 to TRBJ1-2; D may be TRBD1 (5 bases). The CDR3 is 11 residues long. The germline CDR1 and CDR2 sequences are SEHNR and FQNEAQ (reference sequence). V lost 3 bases to trimming and J lost 8 bases, with 7 bases between them. CDR3 sequence reads: CASSLGGGYTF. The CDR3 bases are TGTGCCAGCAGCTTGGGGGGAGGCTACACCTTC. Filled out from reference TRBV7-9 and TRBJ1-2, the complete variable domain reads DTGVSQNPRHKITKRGQNVTFRCDPISEHNRLYWYRQTLGQGPEFLTYFQNEAQLEKSRLLSDRFSAERPKGSFSTLEIQRTEQGDSAMYLCASSLGGGYTFGSGTRLTVV.

The rearrangement joins TRBV10-3 to TRBJ2-2, with 7 bases lining up with TRBD1. CDR1 and CDR2 from the germline V gene are ENHRY and SYGVKD. The CDR3 covers 16 residues. V trimming: 2 bases; J trimming: 6 bases; junction bases outside the gene matches: 9. CDR3 nucleotide sequence: TGTGCCATCAGTGAGAGCGGACAGGCTGAATCCGGGGAGCTGTTTTTT. This encodes CAISESGQAESGELFF.

This clone was detected only a few times. Within the sample, other DNA sequences also encode this same CDR3. The gene calls are TRBV19 and TRBJ1-5; D possibly corresponds to TRBD1 (6 bases). CDR1 LNHDA and CDR2 SQIVND come from the germline V gene (reference sequence). With 4 bases removed from V and 5 bases from J, the gap between germline ends came to 9 bases. The CDR3 runs 13 residues. Here the CDR3 DNA reads TGTGCCAGTAGTACACAGGGAGATCAGCCCCAGCATTTT. Amino acid sequence: CASSTQGDQPQHF.

In this sample, this clone turned up once. The chain joins TRBV6-1 to TRBJ1-1; possible D gene TRBD1, 5 bases. Germline CDR1 and CDR2: MNHNS and SASEGT. V was clipped by 1 base and J by 3 bases, with 9 bases between them. The CDR3 is 14 amino acids. The CDR3 protein is CASSEGGGHTEAFF. Written as DNA, the CDR3 is TGTGCCAGCAGTGAAGGCGGGGGTCACACTGAAGCTTTCTTT.

The J gene is TRBJ1-4, the V gene TRBV10-3; weak D call: TRBD1 (6 bases). Per the germline V gene, CDR1 is ENHRY and CDR2 is SYGVKD. This CDR3 has 13 residues. Trimming cost V 10 bases and J 8 bases, with 17 bases left between them. CDR3 nucleotides: TGTGCCACATCAGGGGTTAGTGAGGAAAAACTGTTTTTT. It codes for CATSGVSEEKLFF.

The rearrangement joins TRBV20-1 to TRBJ1-2; no clear D. CDR3 size: 11 residues. V was shortened by 3 bases and J by 3 bases, with 5 bases between the two germline ends. CDR1 is DFQATT, CDR2 SNEGSKA, per germline (reference sequence). Here the CDR3 DNA reads TGCAGTGCTAGTCAGGACTATGGCTACACCTTC. As protein: CSASQDYGYTF.

The chain has TRBV27 and TRBJ2-7, with 8 bases matching TRBD2. Germline assignment: CDR1 MNHEY and CDR2 SMNVEV (reference sequence). Trimming at V came to 2 bases and at J to 1 base, leaving 13 bases not matched to a gene. CDR3 length: 18 amino acids. Here the CDR3 reads CASSLTRRQAGASYEQYF. CDR3 coding DNA: TGTGCCAGCAGTTTAACCCGTCGTCAAGCGGGAGCTTCCTACGAGCAGTACTTC.

The chain is built from TRBV4-2 and TRBJ1-4, with D hard to call. There are 15 residues in the CDR3. V lost 4 bases and J lost 5, with 14 bases in between. Germline V gene data show CDR1 as LGHNA and CDR2 as YNFKEQ. CDR3 loop: CASSPWSRDNEKLFF. The CDR3, as DNA: TGTGCCAGCAGCCCCTGGAGCAGAGACAATGAAAAACTGTTTTTT.

This chain connects TRBV24-1 to TRBJ2-2; the D is unclear. Germline loops: CDR1 KGHDR, CDR2 SFDVKD. The CDR3 has 16 amino acids. The V end was cut by 1 base, the J end by 0 bases, with 8 bases between. The CDR3 spells CATSDLPVTNTGELFF. The DNA for the CDR3 is TGTGCCACCAGTGATTTACCGGTTACGAACACCGGGGAGCTGTTTTTT.

The chain carries TRBV7-9 and TRBJ2-7; TRBD1 agrees at 9 bases. Per the germline V gene, CDR1 is SEHNR and CDR2 is FQNEAQ (reference sequence). The CDR3 contains 14 residues. V shed 3 bases and J 7 bases; nucleotides not matched to a gene: 7. CDR3 sequence: CASSFGQGTREQYF. In DNA, the CDR3 is TGTGCCAGCAGCTTCGGACAGGGGACCAGAGAGCAGTACTTC.

The rearrangement joins TRBV30 to TRBJ2-1; 9 positions agree with TRBD2. Unmatched junction bases numbered 11, after V lost 0 bases and J lost 8 bases. Per germline, CDR1 GTSNPN and CDR2 SVGIG (reference sequence). CDR3 size: 16 residues. CDR3 in DNA: TGTGCCTGGAGTGTACCTTGCGGGAGGGCCATTGATGAGCAGTTCTTC. Amino acids: CAWSVPCGRAIDEQFF.

In DNA, the CDR3 is TGTGCCAGCAGTCAGGGACAGGGGGGTCAGCCCCAGCATTTT. Translating it yields CASSQGQGGQPQHF. The chain carries TRBV28 and TRBJ1-5; TRBD1 matches at 11 bases. CDR1 and CDR2 (germline): MDHEN, SYDVKM. With 5 bases clipped from V and 6 bases from J, the junction kept 3 bases outside the gene matches. The CDR3 runs 14 residues.

In the case of this clone: Other nucleotide sequences in the sample specify the same CDR3. The chain links TRBV5-1 to TRBJ1-2; 7 bases line up with TRBD1. The CDR3 length is 13 residues. Germline CDR1 SGHRS, CDR2 YFSETQ. V shed 0 bases, J shed 6 bases, and the junction held 2 bases outside the gene matches. The CDR3 DNA is TGCGCCAGCAGCTTGGAGCAGGGGGATGGCTACACCTTC. Residues: CASSLEQGDGYTF.

The rearrangement joins TRBV12-3 or TRBV12-4 to TRBJ2-1, with 7 bases identical to TRBD2. The V segment lost 8 bases and the J segment 6 bases; nucleotides outside the gene matches: 7. The CDR3 totals 13 residues. CDR3 in DNA: TGTGCCAGCTCCCGAGGGGAGGGCAATGAGCAGTTCTTC. Translation gives CASSRGEGNEQFF.